What follows are 18 T cell receptor beta chains derived from one specimen sequenced in a study of breast tumors, draining lymph nodes, adjacent tissues. Samples came from axillary lymph nodes draining the breast cancer. Using its own MiXCR run on the multiplex PCR reads, TCRdb lists one record per CDR3 protein. The sample consists of roughly 120,000 distinct CDR3 sequences, just under 20% of them appearing once. Material for sequencing was axillary lymph node tissue. The source is a female donor with breast cancer. Some clones in this sample may be carry-over from other donors' samples.

This clonotype has a handful of counts. The rearrangement links TRBV3-1 to TRBJ2-5, with D possibly being TRBD2 (6 bases). The V end lost 4 bases, the J end lost 2 bases, and 8 bases lay between the germline ends. CDR1 LGHDT and CDR2 YNNKEL come from the germline V gene (reference sequence). The CDR3 is made up of 13 amino acids. This CDR3 is CASSPLAQETQYF. The CDR3 nucleotides read TGTGCCAGCAGCCCGCTAGCGCAAGAGACCCAGTACTTC.

On this clonotype: This may stem from a read error, because a much larger clone lies one nucleotide away. The V call is TRBV3-1, the J call TRBJ2-5; D unresolved. Germline assignment: CDR1 LGHDT and CDR2 YNNKEL (reference sequence). The CDR3 runs 11 residues. The ends were cut back, 4 bases at V and 4 bases at J, with 4 bases in the middle. The CDR3: CASSRRETQYF. The CDR3 coding sequence is TGTGCCAGCAGCCGAAGAGAGACCCAGTACTTC.

This clonotype showed up just a few times. The chain combines TRBV24-1 with TRBJ2-2; D perhaps matches TRBD1 (6 bases). Per the germline V gene, CDR1 is KGHDR and CDR2 is SFDVKD. CDR3 length equals 15 residues. The V and J ends lost 11 bases and 0 bases respectively, with 15 bases between them. The CDR3 region is CAIRNREPNTGELFF. CDR3 in DNA: TGTGCCATCCGTAACAGGGAGCCGAACACCGGGGAGCTGTTTTTT.

This clonotype was picked up many times. This chain joins TRBV27 and TRBJ1-6, with no clear D. The CDR3 covers 16 residues. V was pared by 3 bases and J by 5 bases, with 14 bases between. Germline CDR1 MNHEY, CDR2 SMNVEV (reference sequence). CDR3 in DNA: TGTGCCAGCAGTTTTGCGTCGGTCAGTCATAATTCACCCCTCCACTTT. This gives the protein CASSFASVSHNSPLHF.

This clonotype was seen ten or more times. The V and J genes are TRBV11-1 and TRBJ2-7; D gene uncertain. Trimming shortened V by 1 base and J by 6 bases, and 16 bases separated the two germline ends. The germline V gene encodes CDR1 SGHAT and CDR2 FQDESV (reference sequence). The CDR3 covers 15 residues. CDR3 nucleotide sequence: TGTGCCAGCAGCTTAGAGGCCCTGGTACCTGGCGAGCAGTACTTC. Its translation: CASSLEALVPGEQYF.

This clonotype was counted a single time. A read error may explain this, as a much larger clone is one base away. This chain uses TRBV19 with TRBJ2-1, with unresolved D. The germline V gene encodes CDR1 LNHDA and CDR2 SQIVND (reference sequence). The CDR3 runs to 13 residues. In nucleotides, the CDR3 is TGTGCCAGTATGGGCGGATTCTACAATGTGCAGTTCTTC. It codes for CASMGGFYNVQFF. Together with reference TRBV19 and TRBJ2-1, the CDR3 gives the full variable domain: DGGITQSPKYLFRKEGQNVTLSCEQNLNHDAMYWYRQDPGQGLRLIYYSQIVNDFQKGDIAEGYSVSREKKESFPLTVTSAQKNPTAFYLCASMGGFYNVQFFGPGTRLTVL.

This clonotype showed up many times. The genes are TRBV11-2 and TRBJ2-7, with 7 bases aligning to TRBD2. This CDR3 has 14 residues. V trimming: 3 bases; J trimming: 2 bases; junction bases outside the gene matches: 4. Germline CDR1 SGHAT, CDR2 FQNNGV. Here the CDR3 DNA reads TGTGCCAGCAGCTTGGGGGGGGATACCTACGAGCAGTACTTC. This gives the protein CASSLGGDTYEQYF.

This clonotype was observed at least ten times. The chain is built from TRBV19 and TRBJ2-7, with 13 bases lining up with TRBD2. Unmatched junction bases numbered 12, after V lost 4 bases and J lost 6 bases. The CDR3 is 17 amino acids. CDR1 LNHDA and CDR2 SQIVND come from the germline V gene (reference sequence). CDR3 in DNA: TGTGCCAGTAGTACTCCCACCGGGACTAGCGGGACTGCCGAGCAGTACTTC. Its translation: CASSTPTGTSGTAEQYF. The full variable domain, completed using reference TRBV19 and TRBJ2-7, is DGGITQSPKYLFRKEGQNVTLSCEQNLNHDAMYWYRQDPGQGLRLIYYSQIVNDFQKGDIAEGYSVSREKKESFPLTVTSAQKNPTAFYLCASSTPTGTSGTAEQYFGPGTRLTVT.

This clonotype was seen repeatedly, ten times or more. The chain joins TRBV19 to TRBJ1-2; D remains unclear. The CDR3 runs to 13 residues. Trimming shortened V by 4 bases and J by 3 bases, and 9 bases separated the two germline ends. The germline V gene has CDR1 LNHDA and CDR2 SQIVND (reference sequence). This CDR3 reads CASSTGVDYGYTF. CDR3 coding DNA: TGTGCCAGTAGTACCGGGGTGGACTATGGCTACACCTTC.

This clonotype has a count of ten or more. V is TRBV7-2 and J is TRBJ2-3, with D unresolved. Germline CDR1 reads SGHTA; CDR2 reads FQGNSA. With 4 bases removed from V and 6 bases from J, the gap between germline ends came to 11 bases. The CDR3 is 13 amino acids. CDR3: CASSSPNVDTQYF. CDR3 coding DNA: TGTGCCAGCAGCTCACCCAATGTCGATACGCAGTATTTT.

This clonotype was observed at least ten times. The CDR3 spells CASSTGPANYGYTF. In DNA form, the CDR3 reads TGTGCCAGCAGCACAGGTCCCGCTAACTATGGCTACACCTTC. The chain links TRBV7-2 to TRBJ1-2; D is possibly TRBD1 (5 bases). This CDR3 spans 14 amino acids. The germline V gene encodes CDR1 SGHTA and CDR2 FQGNSA. The V and J ends lost 5 bases and 0 bases respectively, with 10 bases between them.

This clonotype was counted a few times. A much larger clone lies one base from this, so it may be a read error. The gene calls are TRBV28 and TRBJ2-1; D is ambiguous. Between the trimmed V and J ends, which lost 2 bases and 7 bases, there was a span of 9 bases. Germline values: CDR1 MDHEN, CDR2 SYDVKM. The CDR3 is made up of 13 amino acids. CDR3 loop: CASSLTPRNEQFF. In DNA, the CDR3 is TGTGCCAGCAGTTTAACCCCTCGGAATGAGCAGTTCTTC.

This clonotype was picked up many times. V and J are TRBV20-1 and TRBJ2-7; the match to TRBD1 covers 7 bases. Germline V lookup: CDR1 DFQATT, CDR2 SNEGSKA (reference sequence). The CDR3 has 14 amino acids. Trimming at V came to 6 bases and at J to 0 bases, leaving 8 bases not matched to a gene. CDR3 in DNA: TGCAGTGCGAACGGACAGGACCTCTCCTACGAGCAGTACTTC. The encoded protein is CSANGQDLSYEQYF.

This clonotype appeared many times. This CDR3 reads CATSDAGTGDNEQFF. In DNA form, the CDR3 reads TGTGCCACCAGTGACGCCGGGACAGGAGACAATGAGCAGTTCTTC. The chain has TRBV24-1 and TRBJ2-1, with 8 positions matching TRBD1. Per germline, CDR1 KGHDR and CDR2 SFDVKD. J lost 5 bases, V lost 4 bases, and 6 bases had no gene match. This CDR3 contains 15 residues.

This clonotype has only a few counts. The genes are TRBV7-3 and TRBJ2-4, with D possibly TRBD1 on 7 matching bases. In germline, CDR1 is SGHTA, CDR2 FQGTGA. This CDR3 is built from 14 residues. V shed 2 bases and J shed 8 bases, with 13 bases lying between them. In nucleotides, the CDR3 is TGTGCCAGCAGCTTACGGGGCAGGGGGGACATTCAGTACTTC. As protein: CASSLRGRGDIQYF. Drawing the rest from reference TRBV7-3 and TRBJ2-4, the complete variable domain is GAGVSQTPSNKVTEKGKYVELRCDPISGHTALYWYRQSLGQGPEFLIYFQGTGAADDSGLPNDRFFAVRPEGSVSTLKIQRTERGDSAVYLCASSLRGRGDIQYFGAGTRLSVL.

This clonotype was detected many times. This chain uses TRBV20-1 with TRBJ2-7, with 11 positions matching TRBD2. CDR1 and CDR2 (germline): DFQATT, SNEGSKA (reference sequence). Trimming took 3 bases from V and 2 from J; bases not matched to a gene: 3. This CDR3 comprises 14 residues. CDR3: CSARGTSGTYEQYF. CDR3 coding DNA: TGCAGTGCTAGGGGGACTAGCGGTACCTACGAGCAGTACTTC.

This clonotype was found many times. The chain combines TRBV6-6 with TRBJ2-2; no clear D. This CDR3 spans 15 amino acids. Per the germline V gene, CDR1 is MNHNY and CDR2 is SVGAGI (reference sequence). V dropped 2 bases and J dropped 0 bases, with 7 bases sitting between them. Here the CDR3 DNA reads TGTGCCAGCAGTTACCGGAGTTCGAACACCGGGGAGCTGTTTTTT. Amino acids: CASSYRSSNTGELFF.

A word on this clonotype: A much larger clone sits a single nucleotide away, making a read error possible. CDR3 sequence: CASRLTVSGTADYGYAF. DNA of the CDR3: TGTGCCAGCAGACTTACTGTCTCCGGGACGGCCGACTATGGCTACGCCTTC. The rearrangement uses TRBV6-6 and TRBJ1-2, with D perhaps matching TRBD1 (5 bases). The CDR3 contains 17 residues. Germline-derived CDR1 and CDR2 are MNHNY and SVGAGI (reference sequence).